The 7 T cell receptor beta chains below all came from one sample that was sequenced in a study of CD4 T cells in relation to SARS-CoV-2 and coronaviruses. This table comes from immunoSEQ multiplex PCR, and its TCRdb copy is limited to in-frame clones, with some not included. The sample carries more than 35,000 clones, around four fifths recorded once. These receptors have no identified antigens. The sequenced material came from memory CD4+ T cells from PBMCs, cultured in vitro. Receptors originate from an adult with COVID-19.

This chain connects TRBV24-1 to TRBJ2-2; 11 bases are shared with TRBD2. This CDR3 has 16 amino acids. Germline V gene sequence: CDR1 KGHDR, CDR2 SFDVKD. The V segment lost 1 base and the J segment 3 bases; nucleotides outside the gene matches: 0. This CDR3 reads CATSDLLAGDTGELFF. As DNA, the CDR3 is TGTGCCACCAGTGATTTACTAGCGGGAGACACCGGGGAGCTGTTTTTT.

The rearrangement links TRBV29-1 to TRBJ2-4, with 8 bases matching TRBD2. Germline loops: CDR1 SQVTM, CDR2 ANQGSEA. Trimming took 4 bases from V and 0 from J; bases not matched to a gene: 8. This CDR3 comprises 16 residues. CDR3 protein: CSVVPSGSLAKNIQYF. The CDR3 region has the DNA TGCAGCGTTGTCCCTAGCGGGTCTCTAGCCAAAAACATTCAGTACTTC. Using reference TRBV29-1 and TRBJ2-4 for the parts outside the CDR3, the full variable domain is SAVISQKPSRDICQRGTSLTIQCQVDSQVTMMFWYRQQPGQSLTLIATANQGSEATYESGFVIDKFPISRPNLTFSTLTVSNMSPEDSSIYLCSVVPSGSLAKNIQYFGAGTRLSVL.

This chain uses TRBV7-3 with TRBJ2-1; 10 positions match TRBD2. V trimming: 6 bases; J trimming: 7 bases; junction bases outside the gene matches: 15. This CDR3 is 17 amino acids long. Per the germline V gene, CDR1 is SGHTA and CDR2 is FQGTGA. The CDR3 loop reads CASSGGLAGARGNEQFF. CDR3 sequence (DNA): TGTGCCAGCAGTGGGGGCCTAGCGGGAGCACGTGGAAATGAGCAGTTCTTC.

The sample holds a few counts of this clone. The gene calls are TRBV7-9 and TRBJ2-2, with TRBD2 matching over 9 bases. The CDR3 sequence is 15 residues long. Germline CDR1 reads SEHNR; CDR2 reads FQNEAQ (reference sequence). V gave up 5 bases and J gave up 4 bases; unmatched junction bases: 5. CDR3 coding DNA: TGTGCCAGCAGCAACAGCGGGAGGAGCACCGGGGAGCTGTTTTTT. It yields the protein CASSNSGRSTGELFF.

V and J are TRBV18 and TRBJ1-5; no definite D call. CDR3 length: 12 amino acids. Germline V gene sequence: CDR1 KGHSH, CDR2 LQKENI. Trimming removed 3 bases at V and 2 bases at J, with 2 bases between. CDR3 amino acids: CASSPGNQPQHF. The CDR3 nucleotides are TGTGCCAGCTCACCGGGCAATCAGCCCCAGCATTTT.

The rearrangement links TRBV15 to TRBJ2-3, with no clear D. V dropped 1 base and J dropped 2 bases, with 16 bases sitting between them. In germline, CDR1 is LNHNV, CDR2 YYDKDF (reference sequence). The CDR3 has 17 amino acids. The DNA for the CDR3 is TGTGCCACCAGCAGAGTGCCCCTCGGAGCTGACACAGATACGCAGTATTTT. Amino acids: CATSRVPLGADTDTQYF.

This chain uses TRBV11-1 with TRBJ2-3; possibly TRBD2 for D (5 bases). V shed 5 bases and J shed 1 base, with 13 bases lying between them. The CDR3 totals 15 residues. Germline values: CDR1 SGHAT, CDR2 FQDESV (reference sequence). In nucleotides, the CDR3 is TGTGCCAGCAGCCAACAACTAGTCGGCACAGATACGCAGTATTTT. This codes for CASSQQLVGTDTQYF.